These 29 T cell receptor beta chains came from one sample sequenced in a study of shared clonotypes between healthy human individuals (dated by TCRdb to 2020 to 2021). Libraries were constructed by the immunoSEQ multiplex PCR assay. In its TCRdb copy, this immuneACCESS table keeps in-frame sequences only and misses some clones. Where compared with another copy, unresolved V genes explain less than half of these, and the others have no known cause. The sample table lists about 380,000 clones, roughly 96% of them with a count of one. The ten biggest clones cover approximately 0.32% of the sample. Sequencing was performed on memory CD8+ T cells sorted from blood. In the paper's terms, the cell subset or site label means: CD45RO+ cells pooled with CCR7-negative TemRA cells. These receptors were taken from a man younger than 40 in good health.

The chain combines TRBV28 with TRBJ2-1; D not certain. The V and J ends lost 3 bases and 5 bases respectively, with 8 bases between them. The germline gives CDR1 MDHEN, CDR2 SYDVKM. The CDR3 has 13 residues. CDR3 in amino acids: CASSFGGDNEQFF. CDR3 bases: TGTGCCAGCAGTTTTGGTGGGGACAATGAGCAGTTCTTC.

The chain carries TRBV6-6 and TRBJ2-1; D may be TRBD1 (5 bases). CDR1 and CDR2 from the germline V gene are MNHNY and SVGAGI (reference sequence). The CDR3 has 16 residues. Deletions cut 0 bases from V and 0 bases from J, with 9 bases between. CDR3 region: CASSYSHRSSYNEQFF. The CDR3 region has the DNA TGTGCCAGCAGTTACTCGCACAGGAGCTCCTACAATGAGCAGTTCTTC.

The CDR3 loop reads CASSLGFKREQYF. CDR3 sequence (DNA): TGTGCCAGCAGCTTAGGCTTCAAGAGGGAGCAGTACTTC. The gene calls are TRBV7-9 and TRBJ2-7, with D unclear. The CDR3 runs to 13 residues. Germline V gene sequence: CDR1 SEHNR, CDR2 FQNEAQ (reference sequence). V lost 1 base, J lost 7 bases, and 11 bases lay in between.

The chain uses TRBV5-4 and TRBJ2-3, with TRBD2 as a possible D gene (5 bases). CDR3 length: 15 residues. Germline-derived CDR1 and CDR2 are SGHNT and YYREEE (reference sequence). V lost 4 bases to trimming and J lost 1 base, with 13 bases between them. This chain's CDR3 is CASSLPGSGTDTQYF. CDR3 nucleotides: TGTGCCAGCAGCCTCCCGGGGTCCGGCACAGATACGCAGTATTTT.

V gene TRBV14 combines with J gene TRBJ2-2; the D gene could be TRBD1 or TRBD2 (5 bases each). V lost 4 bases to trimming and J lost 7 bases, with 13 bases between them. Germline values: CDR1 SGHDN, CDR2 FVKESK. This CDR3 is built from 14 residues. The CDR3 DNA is TGTGCCAGCAGCCCCCATGGGGGAGTCGGGGAGCTGTTTTTT. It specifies CASSPHGGVGELFF. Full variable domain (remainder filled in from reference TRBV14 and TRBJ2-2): EAGVTQFPSHSVIEKGQTVTLRCDPISGHDNLYWYRRVMGKEIKFLLHFVKESKQDESGMPNNRFLAERTGGTYSTLKVQPAELEDSGVYFCASSPHGGVGELFFGEGSRLTVL.

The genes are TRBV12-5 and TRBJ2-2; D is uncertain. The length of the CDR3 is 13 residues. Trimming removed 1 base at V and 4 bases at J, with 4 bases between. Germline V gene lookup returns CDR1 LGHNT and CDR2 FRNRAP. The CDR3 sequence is CASGLASTGELFF. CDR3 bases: TGTGCTAGTGGTTTGGCCTCCACCGGGGAGCTGTTTTTT.

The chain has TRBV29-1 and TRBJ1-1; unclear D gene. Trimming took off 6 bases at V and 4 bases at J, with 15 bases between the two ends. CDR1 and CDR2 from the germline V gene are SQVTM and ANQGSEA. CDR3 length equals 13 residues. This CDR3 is CSVRKGISTEAFF. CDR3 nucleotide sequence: TGCAGCGTAAGGAAAGGGATAAGCACTGAAGCTTTCTTT.

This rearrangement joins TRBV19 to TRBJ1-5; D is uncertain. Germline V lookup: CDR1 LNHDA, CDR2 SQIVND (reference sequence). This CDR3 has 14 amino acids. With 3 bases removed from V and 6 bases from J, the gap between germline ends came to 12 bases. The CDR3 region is CASSINSGGQPQHF. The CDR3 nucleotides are TGTGCCAGTAGTATTAATAGCGGTGGTCAGCCCCAGCATTTT.

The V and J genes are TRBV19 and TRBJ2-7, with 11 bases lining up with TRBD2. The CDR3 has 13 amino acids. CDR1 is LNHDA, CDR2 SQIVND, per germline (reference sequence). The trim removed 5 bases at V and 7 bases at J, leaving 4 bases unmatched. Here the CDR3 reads CASSLAGGEEQYF. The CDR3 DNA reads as TGTGCCAGTAGTCTAGCGGGAGGAGAAGAGCAGTACTTC.

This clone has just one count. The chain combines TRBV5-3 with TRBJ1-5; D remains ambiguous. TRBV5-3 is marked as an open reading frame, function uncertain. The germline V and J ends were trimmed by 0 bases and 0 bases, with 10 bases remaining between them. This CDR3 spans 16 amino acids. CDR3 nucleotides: TGTGCCAGAAGCTTGGTTCGGGGTATTAGCAATCAGCCCCAGCATTTT. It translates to CARSLVRGISNQPQHF.

CDR3 sequence: CSVEMRPSGRKITGELFF. CDR3 coding DNA: TGCAGCGTTGAAATGAGGCCTAGCGGGAGGAAGATCACCGGGGAGCTGTTTTTT. The V gene is TRBV29-1, the J gene TRBJ2-2, with 11 bases matching TRBD2. V gave up 2 bases and J gave up 4 bases; unmatched junction bases: 12. The CDR3 runs to 18 residues. Looked up from germline, CDR1 is SQVTM and CDR2 is ANQGSEA.

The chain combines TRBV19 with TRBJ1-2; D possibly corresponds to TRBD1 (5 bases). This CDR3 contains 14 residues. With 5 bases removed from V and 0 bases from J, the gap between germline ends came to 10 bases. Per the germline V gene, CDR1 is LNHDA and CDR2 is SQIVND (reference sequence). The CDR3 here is CASSPTTANYGYTF. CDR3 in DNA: TGTGCCAGTAGTCCCACGACAGCTAACTATGGCTACACCTTC. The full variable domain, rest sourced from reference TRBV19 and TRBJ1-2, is DGGITQSPKYLFRKEGQNVTLSCEQNLNHDAMYWYRQDPGQGLRLIYYSQIVNDFQKGDIAEGYSVSREKKESFPLTVTSAQKNPTAFYLCASSPTTANYGYTFGSGTRLTVV.

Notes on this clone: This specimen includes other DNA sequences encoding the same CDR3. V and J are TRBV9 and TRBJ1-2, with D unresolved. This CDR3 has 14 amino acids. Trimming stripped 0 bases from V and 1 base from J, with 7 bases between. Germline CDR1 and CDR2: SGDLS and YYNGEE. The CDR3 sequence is CASSVGGSNYGYTF. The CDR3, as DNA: TGTGCCAGCAGCGTAGGTGGGAGTAACTATGGCTACACCTTC.

The CDR3 protein is CAHRTSGSSRETQYF. CDR3 DNA: TGTGCCCATCGGACTAGCGGGAGTTCGAGGGAGACCCAGTACTTC. The chain uses TRBV30 and TRBJ2-5; 13 bases fit TRBD2. Losses at the gene ends were 8 bases for V and 5 bases for J; bases not matched to a gene: 11. The CDR3 extends over 15 amino acids. Germline CDR1 GTSNPN, CDR2 SVGIG (reference sequence).

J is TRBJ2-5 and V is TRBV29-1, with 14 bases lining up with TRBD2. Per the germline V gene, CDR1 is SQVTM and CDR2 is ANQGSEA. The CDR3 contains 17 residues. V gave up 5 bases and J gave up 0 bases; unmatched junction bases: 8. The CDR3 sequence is CSVSGTSGGWDQETQYF. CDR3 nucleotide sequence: TGCAGCGTTAGTGGGACTAGCGGGGGTTGGGACCAAGAGACCCAGTACTTC.

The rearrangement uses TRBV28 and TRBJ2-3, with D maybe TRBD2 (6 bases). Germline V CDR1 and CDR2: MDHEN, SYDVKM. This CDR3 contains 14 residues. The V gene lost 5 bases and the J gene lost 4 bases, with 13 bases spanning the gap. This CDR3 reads CASSLASLADTQYF. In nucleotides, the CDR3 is TGTGCCAGCAGTCTAGCGAGTTTAGCAGATACGCAGTATTTT.

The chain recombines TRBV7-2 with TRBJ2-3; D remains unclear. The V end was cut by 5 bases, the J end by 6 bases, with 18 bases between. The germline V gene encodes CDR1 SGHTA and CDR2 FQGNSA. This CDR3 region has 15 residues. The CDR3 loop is CASSRPGRVADTQYF. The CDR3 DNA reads TGTGCCAGCAGCCGGCCGGGCAGAGTCGCGGATACGCAGTATTTT.

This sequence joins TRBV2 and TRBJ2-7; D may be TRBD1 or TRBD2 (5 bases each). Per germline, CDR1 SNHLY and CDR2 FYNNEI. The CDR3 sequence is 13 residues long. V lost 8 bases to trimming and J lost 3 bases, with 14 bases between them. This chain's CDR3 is CASGRDLNYEQYF. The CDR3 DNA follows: TGTGCCAGCGGCCGGGACCTTAACTACGAGCAGTACTTC.

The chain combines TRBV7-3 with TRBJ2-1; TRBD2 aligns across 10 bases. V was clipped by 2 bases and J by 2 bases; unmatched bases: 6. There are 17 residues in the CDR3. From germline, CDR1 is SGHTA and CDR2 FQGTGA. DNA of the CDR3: TGTGCCAGCAGCTTAGCCCCCCTAGCGGGAGCCTACAATGAGCAGTTCTTC. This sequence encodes CASSLAPLAGAYNEQFF.

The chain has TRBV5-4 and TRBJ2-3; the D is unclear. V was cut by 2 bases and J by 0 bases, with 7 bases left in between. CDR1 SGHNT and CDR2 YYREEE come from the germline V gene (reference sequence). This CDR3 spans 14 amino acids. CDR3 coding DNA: TGTGCCAGCAGCTTTTCTTCTAGCACAGATACGCAGTATTTT. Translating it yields CASSFSSSTDTQYF. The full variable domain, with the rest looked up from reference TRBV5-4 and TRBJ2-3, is ETGVTQSPTHLIKTRGQQVTLRCSSQSGHNTVSWYQQALGQGPQFIFQYYREEENGRGNFPPRFSGLQFPNYSSELNVNALELDDSALYLCASSFSSSTDTQYFGPGTRLTVL.

The CDR3 coding sequence is TGTGCCAGCAGCTTGGCCCCGGGACAGGGGTCCTACAATGAGCAGTTCTTC. Protein sequence: CASSLAPGQGSYNEQFF. This chain uses TRBV5-5 with TRBJ2-1; 10 bases match TRBD1. J was trimmed by 1 base and V by 0 bases; bases with no gene match: 4. Germline CDR1 reads SGHKS; CDR2 reads YYEKEE (reference sequence). The length of the CDR3 is 17 residues.

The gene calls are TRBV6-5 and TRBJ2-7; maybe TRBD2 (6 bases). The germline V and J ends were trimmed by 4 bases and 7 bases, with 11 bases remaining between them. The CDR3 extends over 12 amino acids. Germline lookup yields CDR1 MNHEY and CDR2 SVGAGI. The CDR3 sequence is CASSSPAGEQYF. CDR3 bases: TGTGCCAGCAGTTCCCCGGCGGGAGAGCAGTACTTC.

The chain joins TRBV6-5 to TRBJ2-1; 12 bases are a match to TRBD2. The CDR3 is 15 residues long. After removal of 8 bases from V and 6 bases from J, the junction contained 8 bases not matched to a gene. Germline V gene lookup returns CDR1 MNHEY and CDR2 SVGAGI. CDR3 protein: CASYTGLAGFNEQFF. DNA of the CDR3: TGTGCCAGCTACACTGGACTAGCGGGATTCAATGAGCAGTTCTTC.

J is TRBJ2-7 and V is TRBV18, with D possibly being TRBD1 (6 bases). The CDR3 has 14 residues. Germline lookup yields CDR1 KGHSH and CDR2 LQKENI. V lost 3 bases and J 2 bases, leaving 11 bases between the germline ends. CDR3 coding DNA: TGTGCCAGCTCACCTAGGACAGAGACCTACGAGCAGTACTTC. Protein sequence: CASSPRTETYEQYF.

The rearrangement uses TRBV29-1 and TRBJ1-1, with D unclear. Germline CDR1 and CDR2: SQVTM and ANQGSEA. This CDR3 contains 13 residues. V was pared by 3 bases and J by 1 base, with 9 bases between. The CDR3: CSVDQSRNTEAFF. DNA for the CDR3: TGCAGCGTTGATCAGTCTAGGAACACTGAAGCTTTCTTT.

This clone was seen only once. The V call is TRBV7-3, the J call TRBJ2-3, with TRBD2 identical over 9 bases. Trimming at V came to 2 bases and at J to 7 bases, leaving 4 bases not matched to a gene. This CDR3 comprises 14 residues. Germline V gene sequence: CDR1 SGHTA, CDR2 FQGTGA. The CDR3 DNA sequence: TGTGCCAGCAGCTTAGCGGGAGGGGATTATACGCAGTATTTT. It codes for CASSLAGGDYTQYF.

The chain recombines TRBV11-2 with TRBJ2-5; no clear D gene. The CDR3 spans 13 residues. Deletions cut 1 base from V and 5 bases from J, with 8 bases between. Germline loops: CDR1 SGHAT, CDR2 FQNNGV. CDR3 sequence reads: CASSLAPWETQYF. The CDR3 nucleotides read TGTGCCAGCAGCTTAGCGCCGTGGGAGACCCAGTACTTC. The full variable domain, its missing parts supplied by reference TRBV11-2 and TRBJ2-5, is EAGVAQSPRYKIIEKRQSVAFWCNPISGHATLYWYQQILGQGPKLLIQFQNNGVVDDSQLPKDRFSAERLKGVDSTLKIQPAKLEDSAVYLCASSLAPWETQYFGPGTRLLVL.

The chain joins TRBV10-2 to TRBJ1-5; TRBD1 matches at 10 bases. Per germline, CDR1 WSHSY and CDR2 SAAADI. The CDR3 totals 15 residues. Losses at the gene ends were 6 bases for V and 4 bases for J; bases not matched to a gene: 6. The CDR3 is CASSRGQGDNQPQHF. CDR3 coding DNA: TGCGCCAGCAGCCGAGGACAGGGGGATAATCAGCCCCAGCATTTT.

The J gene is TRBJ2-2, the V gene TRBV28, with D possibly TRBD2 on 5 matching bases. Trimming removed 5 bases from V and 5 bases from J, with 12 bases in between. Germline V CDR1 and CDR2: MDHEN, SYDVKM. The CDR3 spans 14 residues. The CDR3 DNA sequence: TGTGCCAGCAGTCCCGGCTCGGGAACCGGGGAGCTGTTTTTT. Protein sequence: CASSPGSGTGELFF.